This TCR beta chain was captured in a study of blood T cells in healthy people across ages. Study context: Capturing about one barcoded beta molecule per two T cells was achieved by template switching. The study's findings and limits: Fewer expanded clones and more diversity marked long-lived versus aged donors. Observed TCR beta diversity per million T cells went down as age went up. This fall followed a roughly linear course with age.

Alongside a J-beta primer mix, a sample-barcoded 5' primer served in a second PCR lasting about 7 to 12 cycles. One entry per CDR3 protein results from TCRdb running MiXCR on the 5' RACE reads. Among around 1,000,000 distinct CDR3 sequences listed, around two fifths were seen once. Worth noting for this clonotype: Its matching antigen is unknown.

Donors ranged from roughly 6 to 100 years old and were healthy Caucasians in Russia. This CDR3 has 15 residues. V shed 0 bases and J 10 bases; nucleotides not matched to a gene: 11. CDR1 LGHNA and CDR2 YSLEER come from the germline V gene. The rearrangement joins TRBV4-3 to TRBJ1-2; TRBD1 matches 7 bases. The origin of this receptor is a man in his late teens or twenties in good health. What was sequenced was blood. In DNA, the CDR3 is TGCGCCAGCAGCCAAGACCTAGACAGGGAAATGGACTACACCTTC. It is translated as CASSQDLDREMDYTF.